Reported below is one TCR beta chain. This entry comes from a study of blood T cells in healthy people across ages. The CDR3 covers 16 residues. Looked up from germline, CDR1 is SGHTA and CDR2 is FQGNSA. The V end lost 5 bases, the J end lost 3 bases, and 16 bases lay between the germline ends. Together with a sample-barcoded 5' primer, a J-beta primer mix was included in a second PCR lasting roughly 6 to 12 cycles. TCRdb analysed the 5' RACE reads with MiXCR anew, one entry per CDR3 protein. Seen here are hundreds of thousands of distinct CDR3 sequences, around 26% observed once, and the top ten hold 17%.

This sequence joins TRBV7-2 and TRBJ2-2; D uncertain. Source material: blood. The origin of this receptor is a woman of 80 years or more in good health. The CDR3 region is CASSHGPPPDTGELFF. The DNA of the CDR3 is TGTGCCAGCAGCCACGGACCGCCGCCGGACACCGGGGAGCTGTTTTTT.